The 2 T cell receptor beta chains reported below all come from one sample, sequenced in a study of cytomegalovirus exposure and HLA in healthy donors (dated by TCRdb to the late 2010s). Receptors were amplified or captured by the immunoSEQ multiplex PCR assay. The multiplex PCR relied on a mix of 60 forward primers for TCR Vbeta segments and 13 reverse primers for TCR Jbeta segments. As stored in TCRdb, this immuneACCESS dataset retains in-frame rearrangements with V and J assigned. A fraction of the clones does not appear; measured against another copy, unresolved V genes explain less than half of the discrepancy, and the remainder lacks a known reason. Across this sample there are over 250,000 clones, with 72% seen only once. The ten most abundant clones make up approximately 2.5% of the sample. Specimen: PBMCs. These receptors came from a female donor in good health and CMV-seronegative.

V and J are TRBV2 and TRBJ1-3; 8 nucleotides agree with TRBD1. This CDR3 spans 13 amino acids. J lost 4 bases, V lost 7 bases, and 3 bases had no gene match. Germline V gives CDR1 SNHLY, CDR2 FYNNEI. This CDR3 is CASTRDRGNTIYF. The CDR3 DNA reads TGTGCCAGCACCCGGGACAGGGGAAACACCATATATTTT.

The chain couples TRBV7-6 to TRBJ2-1; the match to TRBD2 covers 10 bases. Germline trimming cut 1 base from V and 10 bases from J; bases unmatched to any gene: 7. There are 15 residues in the CDR3. Germline CDR1 and CDR2: SGHVS and FNYEAQ. CDR3 in DNA: TGTGCCAGCAGCTTAGACCTAGCGGGAGTCCGGGAGCAGTTCTTC. Translated: CASSLDLAGVREQFF.